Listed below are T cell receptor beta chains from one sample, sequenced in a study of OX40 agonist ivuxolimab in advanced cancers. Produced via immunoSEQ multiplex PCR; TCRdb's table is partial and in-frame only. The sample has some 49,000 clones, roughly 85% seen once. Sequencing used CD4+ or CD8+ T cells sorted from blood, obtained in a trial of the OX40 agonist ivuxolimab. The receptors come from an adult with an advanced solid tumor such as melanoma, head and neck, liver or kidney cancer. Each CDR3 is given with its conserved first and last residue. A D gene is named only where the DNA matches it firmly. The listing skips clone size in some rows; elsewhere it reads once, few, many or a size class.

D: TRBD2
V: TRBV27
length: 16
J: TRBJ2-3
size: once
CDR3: CASSFAGRGGTDTQYF
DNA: TGTGCCAGCAGTTTTGCAGGCCGGGGGGGCACAGATACGCAGTATTTT

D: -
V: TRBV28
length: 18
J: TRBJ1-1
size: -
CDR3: CASRQYPPRSQSGPEAFF
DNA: TGTGCCAGCAGACAGTACCCGCCCCGCTCACAATCCGGCCCTGAAGCTTTCTTT

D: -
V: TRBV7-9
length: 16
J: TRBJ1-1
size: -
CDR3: CASSPTTGPGNTEAFF
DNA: TGTGCCAGCAGCCCCACCACAGGGCCGGGCAACACTGAAGCTTTCTTT

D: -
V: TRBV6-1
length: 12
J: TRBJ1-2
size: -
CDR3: CATWGAGYGYTF
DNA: TGTGCCACCTGGGGCGCTGGCTATGGCTACACCTTC

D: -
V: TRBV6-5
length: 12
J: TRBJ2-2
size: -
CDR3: CASRQMTGELFF
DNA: TGTGCCAGCAGACAGATGACCGGGGAGCTGTTTTTT

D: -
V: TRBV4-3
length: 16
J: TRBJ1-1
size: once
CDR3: CASSQTGRSPETEAFF
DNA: TGCGCCAGCAGCCAAACCGGCCGCAGTCCGGAGACTGAAGCTTTCTTT

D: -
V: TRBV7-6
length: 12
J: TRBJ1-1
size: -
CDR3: CASSSGAVEAFF
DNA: TGTGCCAGCAGCTCCGGGGCCGTTGAAGCTTTCTTT

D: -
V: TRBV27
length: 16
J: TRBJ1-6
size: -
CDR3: CASSFNGGIPPSPLHF
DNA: TGTGCCAGCAGTTTTAATGGCGGTATCCCTCCTTCACCCCTCCACTTT

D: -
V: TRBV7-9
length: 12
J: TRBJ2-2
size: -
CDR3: CASSYENGELFF
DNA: TGTGCCAGCAGCTACGAGAACGGGGAGCTGTTTTTT

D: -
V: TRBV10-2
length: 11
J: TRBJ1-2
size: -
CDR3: CASSRGDGYTF
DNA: TGCGCCAGCAGTAGAGGGGATGGCTACACCTTC

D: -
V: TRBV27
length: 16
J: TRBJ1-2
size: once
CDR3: CASSLSSGGGSYGYTF
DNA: TGTGCCAGCAGTTTATCATCCGGGGGCGGTAGCTATGGCTACACCTTC

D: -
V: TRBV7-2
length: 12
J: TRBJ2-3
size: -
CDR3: CASSLVGDTQYF
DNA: TGTGCCAGCAGCTTAGTGGGGGATACGCAGTATTTT

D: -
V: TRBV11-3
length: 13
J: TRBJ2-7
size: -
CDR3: CASSPWESGEQYF
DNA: TGTGCCAGCAGCCCTTGGGAATCGGGTGAGCAGTACTTC

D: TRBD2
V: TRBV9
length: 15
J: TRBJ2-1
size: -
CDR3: CASSDGTRSHNEQFF
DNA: TGTGCCAGCAGCGATGGGACTAGGTCTCACAATGAGCAGTTCTTC

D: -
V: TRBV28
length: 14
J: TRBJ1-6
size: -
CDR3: CASSETGGNSPLHF
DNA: TGTGCCAGCAGTGAGACAGGCGGCAATTCACCCCTCCACTTT

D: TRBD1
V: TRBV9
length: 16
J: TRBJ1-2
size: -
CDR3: CASSVATGEREYGYTF
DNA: TGTGCCAGCAGCGTAGCAACAGGGGAAAGGGAATATGGCTACACCTTC

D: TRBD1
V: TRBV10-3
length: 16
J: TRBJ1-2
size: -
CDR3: CAISIPRGQGRFGYTF
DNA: TGTGCCATCAGCATACCCAGAGGACAGGGGAGGTTTGGCTACACCTTC

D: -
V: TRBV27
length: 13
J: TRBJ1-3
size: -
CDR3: CASSLSAGNTIYF
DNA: TGTGCCAGCAGTTTATCGGCCGGAAACACCATATATTTT

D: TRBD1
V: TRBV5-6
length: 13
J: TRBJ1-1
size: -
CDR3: CASTRQGATEAFF
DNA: TGTGCCAGCACCCGACAGGGGGCCACTGAAGCTTTCTTT

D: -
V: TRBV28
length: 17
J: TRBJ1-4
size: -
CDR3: CASSLSAAFATNEKLFF
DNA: TGTGCCAGCAGTTTATCTGCAGCTTTTGCAACTAATGAAAAACTGTTTTTT

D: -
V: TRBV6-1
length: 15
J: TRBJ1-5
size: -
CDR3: CASSEEGGSNQPQHF
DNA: TGTGCCAGCAGTGAAGAAGGAGGTAGCAATCAGCCCCAGCATTTT

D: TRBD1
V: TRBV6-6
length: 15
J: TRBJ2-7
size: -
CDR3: CASRVHGTGAYEQYF
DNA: TGTGCCAGCAGGGTCCACGGGACAGGCGCCTACGAGCAGTACTTC

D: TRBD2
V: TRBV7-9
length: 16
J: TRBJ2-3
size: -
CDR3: CASSLVEAGSTDTQYF
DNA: TGTGCCAGCAGCTTAGTGGAAGCGGGATCCACAGATACGCAGTATTTT